The 23 T cell receptor beta chains in this list originate from one sample, sequenced in a study of blood T cell repertoires in COVID-19. Profiled with immunoSEQ multiplex PCR; TCRdb holds only in-frame clones, not every one. The sample has approximately 170,000 clones, roughly 83% seen once. Sequencing was carried out using PBMCs or T cells enriched from blood (not recorded which). These receptors were taken from a woman in her 50s who had recovered from COVID-19.

The chain employs TRBV7-9 and TRBJ1-5; no reliable D call. The CDR3 has 13 residues. Germline-derived CDR1 and CDR2 are SEHNR and FQNEAQ (reference sequence). Trimming shortened V by 5 bases and J by 9 bases, and 14 bases separated the two germline ends. CDR3 nucleotide sequence: TGTGCCAGCAGCCCAGACTCCGGCTGGCCCCAGCATTTT. Protein sequence: CASSPDSGWPQHF.

The chain couples TRBV2 to TRBJ1-1, with TRBD1 identical over 10 bases. V trimming: 9 bases; J trimming: 5 bases; junction bases outside the gene matches: 6. The germline V gene has CDR1 SNHLY and CDR2 FYNNEI. The CDR3 has 13 residues. CDR3 amino acids: CARRGGQGTEAFF. The DNA for the CDR3 is TGTGCCAGAAGAGGGGGACAGGGGACTGAAGCTTTCTTT. Looking up the rest from reference TRBV2 and TRBJ1-1 gives the full variable domain: EPEVTQTPSHQVTQMGQEVILRCVPISNHLYFYWYRQILGQKVEFLVSFYNNEISEKSEIFDDQFSVERPDGSNFTLKIRSTKLEDSAMYFCARRGGQGTEAFFGQGTRLTVV.

The chain carries TRBV19 and TRBJ1-5, with D possibly TRBD1 on 6 matching bases. Germline V gives CDR1 LNHDA, CDR2 SQIVND (reference sequence). This CDR3 comprises 17 residues. Trimming took off 3 bases at V and 0 bases at J, with 15 bases between the two ends. CDR3 nucleotides: TGTGCCAGTAGTATGGGGGACACCTCAAATAGCAATCAGCCCCAGCATTTT. Translating it yields CASSMGDTSNSNQPQHF.

For the CDR3, the DNA is TGTGCCAGCAGCTTGGGCGGGACAGGGCCTAACGAGCAGTACGTC. Residues: CASSLGGTGPNEQYV. The chain is built from TRBV5-6 and TRBJ2-7; 9 bases line up with TRBD1. Germline CDR1 SGHDT, CDR2 YYEEEE. The CDR3 totals 15 residues. Trimming at V came to 0 bases and at J to 5 bases, leaving 6 bases not matched to a gene.

V and J are TRBV11-3 and TRBJ2-5; 7 bases are a match to TRBD2. V was clipped by 0 bases and J by 4 bases; unmatched bases: 8. The germline CDR1 and CDR2 sequences are SGHNT and YENEEA. The length of the CDR3 is 16 residues. CDR3 DNA sequence: TGTGCCAGCAGCTTAGATGGGGCGGGAGCAGGAGAGACCCAGTACTTC. This sequence encodes CASSLDGAGAGETQYF.

There are a few counts of this clone. This same CDR3 is encoded by further DNA sequences in the sample. V and J are TRBV30 and TRBJ1-6, with D perhaps matching TRBD1 (6 bases). Germline loops: CDR1 GTSNPN, CDR2 SVGIG (reference sequence). This CDR3 has 13 residues. V gave up 0 bases and J gave up 6 bases, with 6 bases separating them. Written as DNA, the CDR3 is TGTGCCTGGAGTGTACAGGGTAATTCACCCCTCCACTTT. Translating it yields CAWSVQGNSPLHF.

In DNA, the CDR3 is TGCAGTGCTAGTCCAGGGGGAGTCAATCAGCCCCAGCATTTT. This codes for CSASPGGVNQPQHF. This chain joins TRBV20-1 and TRBJ1-5; 7 bases align to TRBD1. Per the germline V gene, CDR1 is DFQATT and CDR2 is SNEGSKA (reference sequence). The CDR3 is 14 amino acids. After removal of 3 bases from V and 3 bases from J, the junction contained 5 bases not matched to a gene.

The chain is built from TRBV9 and TRBJ1-2; a weak D match, TRBD1 (6 bases). CDR1 and CDR2 from the germline V gene are SGDLS and YYNGEE. Trimming stripped 4 bases from V and 4 bases from J, with 20 bases between. This CDR3 has 16 residues. CDR3 in amino acids: CASSPGDKLVGYGYTF. As DNA, the CDR3 is TGTGCCAGCAGCCCCGGGGACAAACTTGTTGGCTATGGCTACACCTTC.

This clone was observed a few times. The genes are TRBV9 and TRBJ1-6, with a tentative D call TRBD1 (6 bases). The V and J ends lost 4 bases and 2 bases respectively, with 16 bases between them. This CDR3 has 17 residues. Germline loops: CDR1 SGDLS, CDR2 YYNGEE. The DNA for the CDR3 is TGTGCCAGCAGCCAGGGGCAGGGTGATCCCTATAATTCACCCCTCCACTTT. Residues: CASSQGQGDPYNSPLHF.

The chain employs TRBV27 and TRBJ1-5, with 8 bases identical to TRBD1. Unmatched junction bases numbered 16, after V lost 5 bases and J lost 7 bases. The CDR3 contains 17 residues. Germline CDR1 is MNHEY and CDR2 is SMNVEV (reference sequence). CDR3 region: CASSPRPYGQGGQPQHF. Here the CDR3 DNA reads TGTGCCAGCAGTCCACGCCCCTACGGACAGGGAGGCCAGCCCCAGCATTTT.

The rearrangement links TRBV7-2 to TRBJ2-3; 9 nucleotides line up with TRBD2. V shed 5 bases, J shed 7 bases, and the junction held 19 bases outside the gene matches. The CDR3 has 18 amino acids. Germline V gene lookup returns CDR1 SGHTA and CDR2 FQGNSA. The CDR3 reads CASSLPIRLLAGRNTQYF. In DNA, the CDR3 is TGTGCCAGCAGCCTACCTATTAGGCTACTAGCGGGCCGGAATACGCAGTATTTT.

The CDR3 DNA follows: TGCGCCAGCAGCCACCGACTAGCAGTTTACAATGAGCAGTTCTTC. Its protein is CASSHRLAVYNEQFF. V gene TRBV4-3 combines with J gene TRBJ2-1; 7 bases align to TRBD2. The CDR3 runs 15 residues. The germline V gene has CDR1 LGHNA and CDR2 YSLEER. Trimming took 3 bases from V and 4 from J; bases not matched to a gene: 6.

The V call is TRBV10-3, the J call TRBJ1-1; no clear D gene. CDR3 length: 13 amino acids. Germline values: CDR1 ENHRY, CDR2 SYGVKD. The V end lost 4 bases, the J end lost 5 bases, and 11 bases lay between the germline ends. The CDR3 nucleotides read TGTGCCATCAGTGCCAGCGGGAGGACTGAAGCTTTCTTT. Encoded protein: CAISASGRTEAFF.

The V gene is TRBV12-3 or TRBV12-4, the J gene TRBJ1-5; D ambiguous. The CDR3 has 12 residues. V was cut by 3 bases and J by 7 bases, with 7 bases left in between. The CDR3 nucleotides are TGTGCCAGCAGTTTGAGGCGACAGCCCCAGCATTTT. Translated, it gives CASSLRRQPQHF.

This chain joins TRBV19 and TRBJ2-2, with TRBD1 as a possible D gene (5 bases). Per germline, CDR1 LNHDA and CDR2 SQIVND (reference sequence). V was shortened by 7 bases and J by 3 bases, with 15 bases between the two germline ends. This CDR3 region has 15 residues. The CDR3 DNA follows: TGTGCCAGTACCAATGGGTGGGGCCACACCGGGGAGCTGTTTTTT. Protein product: CASTNGWGHTGELFF.

Relative to its sample, this clone is medium-sized. The genes are TRBV18 and TRBJ2-3, with D perhaps TRBD2 (5 bases). Trimming stripped 2 bases from V and 2 bases from J, with 14 bases between. The germline V gene has CDR1 KGHSH and CDR2 LQKENI. The CDR3 length is 16 residues. CDR3 region: CASSPTWTLTTDTQYF. The CDR3 coding sequence is TGTGCCAGCTCACCAACGTGGACTCTAACCACAGATACGCAGTATTTT.

This chain uses TRBV7-8 with TRBJ1-1; no definite D call. CDR3 length: 15 amino acids. V lost 3 bases, J lost 4 bases, and 15 bases lay in between. CDR1 is SGHVS and CDR2 is FQNEAQ in the germline V gene. CDR3 bases: TGTGCCAGCAGCTTTTCCTCTCTTTCCCCCACTGAAGCTTTCTTT. Translated: CASSFSSLSPTEAFF.

The rearrangement uses TRBV5-1 and TRBJ2-7; D may be TRBD1 (6 bases). Trimming left V 3 bases short and J 3 bases short, with 10 bases between. The CDR3 extends over 13 amino acids. The V gene's germline CDR1 is SGHRS and CDR2 YFSETQ. The CDR3: CASSSDRIYEQYV. The DNA for the CDR3 is TGCGCCAGCAGCTCGGACAGAATCTACGAGCAGTACGTC.

The V and J genes are TRBV5-1 and TRBJ2-3, with 10 bases fitting TRBD2. CDR1 is SGHRS and CDR2 is YFSETQ in the germline V gene. The trim removed 4 bases at V and 2 bases at J, leaving 4 bases unmatched. The CDR3 extends over 15 amino acids. The CDR3 nucleotides read TGCGCCAGCAGCCCGGGACTAGCGATCACAGATACGCAGTATTTT. It yields the protein CASSPGLAITDTQYF.

This rearrangement joins TRBV10-1 to TRBJ1-3; D not resolved. CDR1 is WNHNN and CDR2 is SYGVQD in the germline V gene (reference sequence). This CDR3 is 14 amino acids long. V lost 0 bases, J lost 2 bases, and 5 bases lay in between. Here the CDR3 DNA reads TGCGCCAGCAGTGAGTCGGGAGCTGGAAACACCATATATTTT. It specifies CASSESGAGNTIYF.

This chain joins TRBV6-4 and TRBJ1-5; D unclear. In germline, CDR1 is MRHNA, CDR2 SNTAGT. The CDR3 is made up of 13 amino acids. Deletions cut 4 bases from V and 6 bases from J, with 10 bases between. The CDR3 DNA reads TGTGCCAGCAGTGCCCGGGGAGGTCAGCCCCAGCATTTT. Protein: CASSARGGQPQHF.

The chain couples TRBV6-5 to TRBJ1-1, with 8 positions matching TRBD1. With 2 bases clipped from V and 4 bases from J, the junction kept 6 bases outside the gene matches. The CDR3 extends over 15 amino acids. Germline V CDR1 and CDR2: MNHEY, SVGAGI. The DNA for the CDR3 is TGTGCCAGCAGTTACCGAATTACAGGGGGCACTGAAGCTTTCTTT. Its protein is CASSYRITGGTEAFF.

V and J are TRBV11-2 and TRBJ2-1; the match to TRBD2 covers 8 bases. CDR3 length equals 14 residues. The V segment lost 2 bases and the J segment 9 bases; nucleotides outside the gene matches: 6. The germline V gene encodes CDR1 SGHAT and CDR2 FQNNGV. CDR3 in DNA: TGTGCCAGCAGCTTATGGCGGGGGGATAGTGAGCAGTTCTTC. This sequence encodes CASSLWRGDSEQFF. Together with reference TRBV11-2 and TRBJ2-1, the CDR3 gives the full variable domain: EAGVAQSPRYKIIEKRQSVAFWCNPISGHATLYWYQQILGQGPKLLIQFQNNGVVDDSQLPKDRFSAERLKGVDSTLKIQPAKLEDSAVYLCASSLWRGDSEQFFGPGTRLTVL.